Reported below is one TCR beta chain. Data came from immunoSEQ multiplex PCR; TCRdb stores just in-frame clones and leaves some out. The sample yields roughly 120,000 clones, 85% to 95% seen once. The data were taken from a study of T cell responses to AZD1222 COVID-19 vaccine. The V end was cut by 3 bases, the J end by 4 bases, with 15 bases between. The CDR3 sequence is 16 residues long. CDR1 is SEHNR, CDR2 FQNEAQ, per germline (reference sequence). The sequence derives from an adult who received the AZD1222 COVID-19 vaccine. Specimen: peripheral blood, collected 28 days after the second AZD1222 dose. This chain connects TRBV7-9 to TRBJ1-4; D may be TRBD1 (5 bases). In DNA form, the CDR3 reads TGTGCCAGCAGCTTTGGTCGGGGCGGCCTTAATGAAAAACTGTTTTTT. Protein sequence: CASSFGRGGLNEKLFF.